The T cell receptor beta chain under discussion was sequenced for a study of blood T cell repertoires in COVID-19. This clone was seen a single time. Those enrolled in Seattle joined during active infection and were followed longitudinally afterward. Libraries were prepared by immunoSEQ multiplex PCR; TCRdb keeps only in-frame clonotypes and omits some of them. The table has approximately 150,000 clones, under 95% seen once. Germline V gene data show CDR1 as SGHDT and CDR2 as YYEEEE. The CDR3 covers 13 residues. V trimming: 7 bases; J trimming: 8 bases; junction bases outside the gene matches: 6. The chain links TRBV5-6 to TRBJ2-2, with 9 bases aligning to TRBD2. The clonotype comes from a man younger than 35 with COVID-19, enrolled during active disease. Sequencing used peripheral blood. The CDR3 bases are TGTGCCAGCGTTAGCGGGAGAGAGGGGGAGCTGTTTTTT. This translates into CASVSGREGELFF.